These 32 T cell receptor beta chains originate from one sample sequenced in a study of blood T cell repertoires in COVID-19. This table comes from immunoSEQ multiplex PCR, and its TCRdb copy is limited to in-frame clones, with some not included. This table has some 190,000 clones, about 81% appearing once. Sequencing was done on a sample of PBMCs or T cells enriched from blood (not recorded which). These receptors all come from a woman aged 25 to 45 who had recovered from COVID-19.

This clone was seen a few times. The chain carries TRBV5-5 and TRBJ1-2; D gene ambiguous. Germline V gene sequence: CDR1 SGHKS, CDR2 YYEKEE (reference sequence). V was clipped by 1 base and J by 4 bases, with 14 bases between them. The CDR3 loop spans 15 amino acids. CDR3 nucleotides: TGTGCCAGCAGCTTGACGTTCCGGAGCTCCTATGGCTACACCTTC. Amino acids: CASSLTFRSSYGYTF.

The chain uses TRBV12-3 or TRBV12-4 and TRBJ2-2, with D unresolved. V was pared by 5 bases and J by 6 bases, with 10 bases between. The CDR3 contains 13 residues. CDR3 DNA sequence: TGTGCCAGCAGTCCAGGTCTTGCCGGGGAGCTGTTTTTT. Translating gives CASSPGLAGELFF.

This chain connects TRBV12-3 or TRBV12-4 to TRBJ1-2; the D gene is possibly TRBD1 (5 bases). CDR3 length: 13 amino acids. V was trimmed by 7 bases and J by 1 base, leaving 10 bases between them. The chain's CDR3 is CASTDRDNYGYTF. The CDR3, as DNA: TGTGCCAGCACCGACAGAGATAACTATGGCTACACCTTC.

The chain is built from TRBV28 and TRBJ1-2; no clear D gene. Looked up from germline, CDR1 is MDHEN and CDR2 is SYDVKM. The CDR3 runs to 13 residues. Trimming cost V 5 bases and J 4 bases, with 11 bases left between them. CDR3 nucleotides: TGTGCCAGCAGTCCGAGGGCAGCCTATGGCTACACCTTC. This gives the protein CASSPRAAYGYTF.

The chain combines TRBV5-1 with TRBJ2-1, with TRBD2 identical over 10 bases. The CDR3 loop spans 15 amino acids. V was clipped by 0 bases and J by 10 bases; unmatched bases: 7. The germline V gene has CDR1 SGHRS and CDR2 YFSETQ. In DNA, the CDR3 is TGCGCCAGCAGCTTGGTGGCTAGCGGGAGTGGGGAGCAGTTCTTC. This sequence encodes CASSLVASGSGEQFF.

This chain links TRBV28 with TRBJ1-1; 8 nucleotides agree with TRBD1. Germline V gene lookup returns CDR1 MDHEN and CDR2 SYDVKM. J gave up 10 bases and V 7 bases, and 8 bases lay outside the gene matches. This CDR3 contains 12 residues. The CDR3, as DNA: TGTGCCAGCAACACAGGGGGGGTCACAGCTTTCTTT. Translation: CASNTGGVTAFF.

V usage is TRBV3-1 (or the pseudogene TRBV3-2) and J usage is TRBJ2-2, with D possibly TRBD1 on 5 matching bases. Between the trimmed V and J ends, which lost 8 bases and 7 bases, there was a span of 17 bases. Per germline, CDR1 LGHDT and CDR2 YNNKEL (reference sequence). The CDR3 extends over 14 amino acids. The CDR3 DNA reads as TGTGCCAGCTCCCAGGGCCCATCTAACGGGGAGCTGTTTTTT. This encodes CASSQGPSNGELFF.

This chain links TRBV6-5 with TRBJ1-5; tentative D call: TRBD1 (6 bases). CDR1 is MNHEY, CDR2 SVGAGI, per germline. The V end lost 7 bases, the J end lost 7 bases, and 20 bases lay between the germline ends. CDR3 length: 15 residues. CDR3 sequence: CASTQSLGAWQPQHF. The CDR3 DNA reads TGTGCCAGCACCCAATCTTTGGGGGCTTGGCAGCCCCAGCATTTT.

The chain employs TRBV6-6 and TRBJ1-1, with TRBD1 identical over 8 bases. The V and J ends lost 5 bases and 9 bases, in that order; junction bases with no gene match: 8. Germline CDR1 MNHNY, CDR2 SVGAGI (reference sequence). This CDR3 is built from 13 residues. The CDR3 sequence: CASSNPWTGKAFF. The CDR3 nucleotides read TGTGCCAGCAGTAACCCCTGGACAGGGAAAGCTTTCTTT.

The J gene is TRBJ2-7, the V gene TRBV3-1 (or the pseudogene TRBV3-2); 9 bases align to TRBD1. The CDR3 has 14 amino acids. Germline V lookup: CDR1 LGHDT, CDR2 YNNKEL (reference sequence). V was clipped by 4 bases and J by 3 bases; unmatched bases: 4. CDR3 sequence: CASSPGTGSYEQYV. The CDR3 DNA reads as TGTGCCAGCAGCCCGGGGACAGGGAGCTACGAGCAGTACGTC.

This clone occurred a few times. The rearrangement links TRBV3-1 (or the pseudogene TRBV3-2) to TRBJ2-1, with TRBD2 as a possible D gene (6 bases). Trimming took off 0 bases at V and 12 bases at J, with 9 bases between the two ends. The CDR3 runs 12 residues. Germline-derived CDR1 and CDR2 are LGHDT and YNNKEL (reference sequence). The CDR3 DNA reads TGTGCCAGCAGCCAAGAGCCCGGGAGGCAGTTCTTC. Its protein is CASSQEPGRQFF.

This clone was counted once. The chain links TRBV11-2 to TRBJ1-6; possibly TRBD1 for D (6 bases). The length of the CDR3 is 14 residues. Trimming cost V 5 bases and J 6 bases, with 11 bases left between them. Germline V gene data show CDR1 as SGHAT and CDR2 as FQNNGV. CDR3 nucleotides: TGTGCCAGCAGCCTAAGACAGGTTAATTCACCCCTCCACTTT. Its protein is CASSLRQVNSPLHF.

The chain has TRBV5-1 and TRBJ1-1; 9 positions match TRBD1. Germline CDR1 is SGHRS and CDR2 is YFSETQ. CDR3 size: 15 residues. V lost 4 bases and J lost 2; bases outside the gene matches: 6. Here the CDR3 reads CASSHQGQGNTEAFF. For the CDR3, the DNA is TGCGCCAGCAGCCACCAGGGACAGGGAAACACTGAAGCTTTCTTT.

This clone has only a few counts. The rearrangement links TRBV30 to TRBJ2-7, with a possible D match to TRBD2 (5 bases). The V gene's germline CDR1 is GTSNPN and CDR2 SVGIG (reference sequence). V was pared by 3 bases and J by 9 bases, with 12 bases between. The CDR3 runs to 11 residues. The DNA of the CDR3 is TGTGCCTGGAGGGGGAGCCTGGGGCAGTACTTC. Translating it yields CAWRGSLGQYF.

About this clone itself: The junction differs from germline at one of its ends, possibly a read error. This sequence joins TRBV7-7 and TRBJ2-6; TRBD1 is a possible D gene (5 bases). Per the germline V gene, CDR1 is SSHAT and CDR2 is FNYEAQ (reference sequence). CDR3 length equals 16 residues. For the CDR3, the DNA is TGTGCTAGCAGCTTAACGACAGACTCTGGGGCCAACGTCCTGACTTTC. It specifies CASSLTTDSGANVLTF. Looking up the rest from reference TRBV7-7 and TRBJ2-6 gives the full variable domain: GAGVSQSPRYKVTKRGQDVTLRCDPISSHATLYWYQQALGQGPEFLTYFNYEAQPDKSGLPSDRFSAERPEGSISTLTIQRTEQRDSAMYRCASSLTTDSGANVLTFGAGSRLTVL.

V and J are TRBV28 and TRBJ1-2; D is ambiguous. The CDR3 totals 15 residues. The V gene lost 5 bases and the J gene lost 1 base, with 14 bases spanning the gap. Germline CDR1 MDHEN, CDR2 SYDVKM. CDR3 region: CASSPPLVSNYGYTF. The CDR3 bases are TGTGCCAGCAGTCCCCCCCTAGTCAGTAACTATGGCTACACCTTC.

J is TRBJ2-6 and V is TRBV28, with 7 bases aligning to TRBD1. The CDR3 has 15 amino acids. The germline V gene encodes CDR1 MDHEN and CDR2 SYDVKM. V lost 4 bases and J lost 1; bases outside the gene matches: 1. The CDR3 here is CASSSRGSGANVLTF. CDR3 nucleotide sequence: TGTGCCAGCAGTTCCAGGGGGTCTGGGGCCAACGTCCTGACTTTC.

This chain connects TRBV29-1 to TRBJ1-2, with 7 positions matching TRBD1. The CDR3 has 11 amino acids. J gave up 3 bases and V 6 bases, and 1 base lay outside the gene matches. Germline V CDR1 and CDR2: SQVTM, ANQGSEA. CDR3 residues: CSVGTDYGYTF. Here the CDR3 DNA reads TGCAGCGTGGGGACAGACTATGGCTACACCTTC.

The chain joins TRBV28 to TRBJ1-5; D perhaps matches TRBD1 (5 bases). This CDR3 comprises 13 residues. CDR1 and CDR2 from the germline V gene are MDHEN and SYDVKM. V was shortened by 1 base and J by 7 bases, with 8 bases between the two germline ends. The CDR3 here is CASSLSGGQPQHF. The CDR3, as DNA: TGTGCCAGCAGTTTATCGGGGGGGCAGCCCCAGCATTTT.

The chain joins TRBV7-8 to TRBJ1-4; D might be TRBD1 (5 bases). Germline CDR1 SGHVS, CDR2 FQNEAQ. This CDR3 contains 15 residues. V lost 7 bases, J lost 2 bases, and 14 bases lay in between. The CDR3: CASTQTTATNEKLFF. The CDR3 DNA reads TGTGCCAGCACCCAAACGACAGCGACTAATGAAAAACTGTTTTTT. Using reference TRBV7-8 and TRBJ1-4 for the parts outside the CDR3, the full variable domain is GAGVSQSPRYKVAKRGQDVALRCDPISGHVSLFWYQQALGQGPEFLTYFQNEAQLDKSGLPSDRFFAERPEGSVSTLKIQRTQQEDSAVYLCASTQTTATNEKLFFGSGTQLSVL.

This rearrangement joins TRBV27 to TRBJ2-7; possibly TRBD1 for D (5 bases). V lost 2 bases to trimming and J lost 3 bases, with 11 bases between them. CDR3 length equals 14 residues. CDR1 and CDR2 from the germline V gene are MNHEY and SMNVEV (reference sequence). CDR3 amino acids: CASSLLGAGYEQYF. The CDR3 DNA sequence: TGTGCCAGCAGTTTACTAGGGGCCGGCTACGAGCAGTACTTC.

V gene TRBV9 combines with J gene TRBJ2-7; 10 nucleotides match TRBD1. With 1 base clipped from V and 0 bases from J, the junction kept 4 bases outside the gene matches. The CDR3 is 16 residues long. Germline CDR1 SGDLS, CDR2 YYNGEE. The CDR3: CASSVRGDRGSYEQYF. The CDR3, as DNA: TGTGCCAGCAGCGTAAGAGGGGACAGGGGCTCCTACGAGCAGTACTTC.

The V call is TRBV7-2, the J call TRBJ2-2; weak D call: TRBD2 (6 bases). Trimming removed 1 base from V and 4 bases from J, with 13 bases in between. The germline CDR1 and CDR2 sequences are SGHTA and FQGNSA. The CDR3 covers 16 residues. The CDR3 DNA sequence: TGTGCCAGCAGCTTAGATGGCGGGGCGGTCACCGGGGAGCTGTTTTTT. It is translated as CASSLDGGAVTGELFF.

The V and J genes are TRBV10-1 and TRBJ1-2, with TRBD1 as a possible D gene (5 bases). The CDR3 covers 13 residues. Trimming removed 3 bases from V and 8 bases from J, with 13 bases in between. Germline CDR1 reads WNHNN; CDR2 reads SYGVQD (reference sequence). CDR3 DNA sequence: TGCGCCAGCAGTGAAGGGGCAGGTGGAGGCTACACCTTC. As protein: CASSEGAGGGYTF.

This sequence joins TRBV28 and TRBJ1-5; 10 nucleotides match TRBD1. The CDR3 covers 15 residues. CDR1 is MDHEN, CDR2 SYDVKM, per germline. The V segment lost 3 bases and the J segment 7 bases; nucleotides outside the gene matches: 6. This CDR3 reads CASSFRQGAGQPQHF. CDR3 nucleotides: TGTGCCAGCAGTTTCAGACAGGGGGCCGGACAGCCCCAGCATTTT.

The CDR3 sequence is CASSPLSTGTRYEQYF. Written as DNA, the CDR3 is TGTGCCAGCAGTCCCCTTTCGACAGGCACGAGATACGAGCAGTACTTC. The V gene is TRBV27, the J gene TRBJ2-7; the D gene is possibly TRBD1 (6 bases). Germline V gene sequence: CDR1 MNHEY, CDR2 SMNVEV (reference sequence). The germline V and J ends were trimmed by 5 bases and 4 bases, with 21 bases remaining between them. The CDR3 totals 16 residues.

The chain recombines TRBV7-2 with TRBJ2-7, with a weak D call TRBD1 (6 bases). CDR1 is SGHTA, CDR2 FQGNSA, per germline. The CDR3 runs to 13 residues. Trimming left V 3 bases short and J 3 bases short, with 9 bases between. The CDR3 protein is CASSLDSLYEQYV. CDR3 in DNA: TGTGCCAGCAGCTTGGACAGCCTCTACGAGCAGTACGTC.

V is TRBV7-9 and J is TRBJ2-7; 8 nucleotides match TRBD2. The CDR3 consists of 15 residues. From germline, CDR1 is SEHNR and CDR2 FQNEAQ (reference sequence). The V gene end was trimmed by 5 bases and the J gene end by 3 bases; junction bases not matched to a gene: 9. CDR3 protein: CASSPSGGRRYEQYF. The CDR3 nucleotides read TGTGCCAGCAGCCCCTCGGGCGGGAGGCGCTACGAGCAGTACTTC.

The chain combines TRBV4-1 with TRBJ1-6, with 7 bases lining up with TRBD1. The CDR3 spans 16 residues. Germline V gene lookup returns CDR1 MGHRA and CDR2 YSYEKL. The V segment lost 1 base and the J segment 4 bases; nucleotides outside the gene matches: 4. CDR3 loop: CASSQVGTVYNSPLHF. The CDR3 coding sequence is TGCGCCAGCAGCCAAGTGGGGACAGTTTATAATTCACCCCTCCACTTT.

This clone came up a few times. J is TRBJ2-2 and V is TRBV5-1, with unresolved D. Per the germline V gene, CDR1 is SGHRS and CDR2 is YFSETQ. This CDR3 is 15 amino acids long. V lost 2 bases to trimming and J lost 7 bases, with 15 bases between them. CDR3 nucleotides: TGCGCCAGCAGCTTCGTCGGTACCGTGATCGGGGAGCTGTTTTTT. It yields the protein CASSFVGTVIGELFF.

V and J are TRBV5-1 and TRBJ1-2; D may be TRBD1 (5 bases). This CDR3 has 15 amino acids. Trimming took off 4 bases at V and 4 bases at J, with 17 bases between the two ends. CDR1 and CDR2 from the germline V gene are SGHRS and YFSETQ. The CDR3 spells CASSARSRGGYGYTF. For the CDR3, the DNA is TGCGCCAGCAGCGCCCGCTCTCGGGGGGGCTATGGCTACACCTTC.

The chain carries TRBV19 and TRBJ2-7, with D maybe TRBD1 (5 bases). CDR1 LNHDA and CDR2 SQIVND come from the germline V gene (reference sequence). There are 14 residues in the CDR3. The V and J ends lost 4 bases and 0 bases respectively, with 10 bases between them. CDR3 amino acids: CASSSNRISYEQYF. CDR3 nucleotides: TGTGCCAGTAGTAGCAACAGGATCTCCTACGAGCAGTACTTC.